The 20 T cell receptor beta chains presented below share a single source sample, sequenced in a study of cytomegalovirus exposure and HLA in healthy donors (dated by TCRdb to between 2016 and 2019). The library was generated by the immunoSEQ multiplex PCR assay. For the multiplex PCR, a mixture combining 60 forward primers for TCR Vbeta segments and 13 reverse primers for TCR Jbeta segments was used. TCRdb holds this immuneACCESS table with in-frame rearrangements only. Some clones are missing; in checked studies, unresolved V genes explain under half, and the rest has no known cause. The table for this sample lists roughly 150,000 clones; about three fifths of them were counted only once. The ten largest account for roughly 3.1% of the sample. Sequencing used PBMCs. All receptors derive from a woman aged 25 to 39 in good health and CMV-seropositive.

This clone was seen only a few times. The chain links TRBV5-4 to TRBJ1-4; 9 positions agree with TRBD1. This CDR3 is 14 amino acids long. With V trimmed by 6 bases and J by 5 bases, 5 bases remained unmatched. The germline V gene has CDR1 SGHNT and CDR2 YYREEE (reference sequence). The CDR3: CASMQQGANEKLFF. The CDR3 DNA sequence: TGTGCCAGCATGCAACAGGGGGCGAATGAAAAACTGTTTTTT.

This chain connects TRBV9 to TRBJ2-7; TRBD2 matches 11 bases. CDR3 length equals 14 residues. The J segment lost 6 bases and the V segment lost 3 bases, leaving 5 bases of the junction unmatched. Looked up from germline, CDR1 is SGDLS and CDR2 is YYNGEE. This CDR3 reads CASSAGTSGPEQYF. CDR3 DNA sequence: TGTGCCAGCAGCGCCGGGACTAGCGGTCCCGAGCAGTACTTC.

This clone was detected once. The V call is TRBV5-1, the J call TRBJ2-2; 8 bases map to TRBD1. J gave up 1 base and V 4 bases, and 12 bases lay outside the gene matches. Germline assignment: CDR1 SGHRS and CDR2 YFSETQ. CDR3 length equals 18 residues. The CDR3 bases are TGCGCCAGCAGCCAAGGACAGGGACGATCCCAGAACACCGGGGAGCTGTTTTTT. Its translation: CASSQGQGRSQNTGELFF.

CDR3 in DNA: TGTGCCAGCATTATGGAGGCCGGGGAGCTGTTTTTT. Translating gives CASIMEAGELFF. V and J are TRBV2 and TRBJ2-2, with D perhaps TRBD2 (5 bases). Germline lookup yields CDR1 SNHLY and CDR2 FYNNEI. V shed 7 bases and J shed 6 bases, with 9 bases lying between them. The CDR3 is 12 residues long.

The chain carries TRBV4-1 and TRBJ2-2; D unresolved. This CDR3 has 13 residues. The ends were cut back, 6 bases at V and 7 bases at J, with 12 bases in the middle. Germline V gene sequence: CDR1 MGHRA, CDR2 YSYEKL. The chain's CDR3 is CASRKSSIGELFF. CDR3 sequence (DNA): TGCGCCAGCAGGAAATCCAGTATCGGGGAGCTGTTTTTT.

V and J are TRBV6-1 and TRBJ2-7, with a tentative D call TRBD1 (6 bases). V dropped 5 bases and J dropped 3 bases, with 14 bases sitting between them. CDR3 size: 14 residues. The germline CDR1 and CDR2 sequences are MNHNS and SASEGT. The CDR3 sequence: CASSFTGINYEQYF. The CDR3 coding sequence is TGTGCCAGCAGTTTTACAGGGATCAACTACGAGCAGTACTTC.

This clone was observed a single time. The rearrangement joins TRBV19 to TRBJ1-5, with a weak D call TRBD1 (6 bases). Per the germline V gene, CDR1 is LNHDA and CDR2 is SQIVND (reference sequence). Trimming removed 7 bases at V and 2 bases at J, with 21 bases between. There are 17 residues in the CDR3. This CDR3 is CASTNIAGGPGNQPQHF. The CDR3 coding sequence is TGTGCCAGTACTAATATTGCGGGGGGGCCGGGCAATCAGCCCCAGCATTTT.

The chain carries TRBV29-1 and TRBJ1-1; D is unresolved. The V end lost 4 bases, the J end lost 3 bases, and 15 bases lay between the germline ends. Per the germline V gene, CDR1 is SQVTM and CDR2 is ANQGSEA. The CDR3 covers 14 residues. The CDR3 loop reads CSVGVWRSDTEAFF. The CDR3 DNA reads TGCAGCGTTGGGGTCTGGAGGAGCGACACTGAAGCTTTCTTT.

The chain has TRBV2 and TRBJ1-5, with TRBD1 identical over 9 bases. The CDR3 runs to 14 residues. V was clipped by 3 bases and J by 5 bases; unmatched bases: 2. Germline assignment: CDR1 SNHLY and CDR2 FYNNEI. The chain's CDR3 is CASSEDRGYQPQHF. The CDR3 bases are TGTGCCAGCAGTGAGGACAGGGGATATCAGCCCCAGCATTTT.

The V and J genes are TRBV18 and TRBJ1-3; a possible D gene is TRBD1 (5 bases). CDR3 length: 15 amino acids. Trimming removed 1 base from V and 6 bases from J, with 13 bases in between. CDR1 is KGHSH and CDR2 is LQKENI in the germline V gene. CDR3: CASSPLSSRENTIYF. As DNA, the CDR3 is TGTGCCAGCTCACCACTGTCGAGCAGGGAAAACACCATATATTTT.

V is TRBV6-1 and J is TRBJ1-5; D not certain. Trimming took 0 bases from V and 0 from J, leaving 9 bases between them. Germline CDR1 MNHNS, CDR2 SASEGT. This CDR3 contains 16 residues. CDR3 nucleotide sequence: TGTGCCAGCAGTGAAGCCGGTCCTTATAGCAATCAGCCCCAGCATTTT. This translates into CASSEAGPYSNQPQHF.

This chain joins TRBV9 and TRBJ1-4; possibly TRBD1 for D (5 bases). V lost 0 bases to trimming and J lost 0 bases, with 6 bases between them. Germline loops: CDR1 SGDLS, CDR2 YYNGEE. There are 15 residues in the CDR3. The CDR3 sequence is CASSVGGTTNEKLFF. The CDR3 nucleotides are TGTGCCAGCAGCGTAGGGGGCACAACTAATGAAAAACTGTTTTTT.

This clone was recorded only once. This rearrangement joins TRBV5-1 to TRBJ2-7; 7 nucleotides align to TRBD1. The trim removed 5 bases at V and 1 base at J, leaving 12 bases unmatched. CDR3 length equals 16 residues. Germline CDR1 reads SGHRS; CDR2 reads YFSETQ. The CDR3 region has the DNA TGCGCCAGCAGGCCAGGTCCGGACAGGCCTTCCTACGAGCAGTACTTC. Protein: CASRPGPDRPSYEQYF.

This clone was picked up a small number of times. The chain is built from TRBV7-6 and TRBJ2-2; perhaps TRBD2 as D (5 bases). V dropped 6 bases and J dropped 6 bases, with 17 bases sitting between them. Per the germline V gene, CDR1 is SGHVS and CDR2 is FNYEAQ. This CDR3 spans 15 amino acids. CDR3 in amino acids: CASRTLANPPGELFF. Written as DNA, the CDR3 is TGTGCCAGCAGAACTCTAGCTAACCCTCCCGGGGAGCTGTTTTTT. Together with reference TRBV7-6 and TRBJ2-2, the CDR3 gives the full variable domain: GAGVSQSPRYKVTKRGQDVALRCDPISGHVSLYWYRQALGQGPEFLTYFNYEAQQDKSGLPNDRFSAERPEGSISTLTIQRTEQRDSAMYRCASRTLANPPGELFFGEGSRLTVL.

The DNA for the CDR3 is TGCAGCGTTGACCGGGGACAGGGTCGGGGCACTGAAGCTTTCTTT. Amino acids: CSVDRGQGRGTEAFF. The J gene is TRBJ1-1, the V gene TRBV29-1; 9 bases are a match to TRBD1. The germline V gene encodes CDR1 SQVTM and CDR2 ANQGSEA. After removal of 3 bases from V and 4 bases from J, the junction contained 9 bases not matched to a gene. CDR3 size: 15 residues.

This rearrangement joins TRBV7-8 to TRBJ2-5; weak D call: TRBD1 (5 bases). V dropped 1 base and J dropped 1 base, with 10 bases sitting between them. CDR1 and CDR2 from the germline V gene are SGHVS and FQNEAQ. The CDR3 runs 15 residues. CDR3 sequence: CASSLDHRFQETQYF. As DNA, the CDR3 is TGTGCCAGCAGCTTAGACCACAGGTTCCAAGAGACCCAGTACTTC.

The rearrangement links TRBV6-5 to TRBJ1-6; 10 nucleotides match TRBD1. Looked up from germline, CDR1 is MNHEY and CDR2 is SVGAGI. The CDR3 covers 14 residues. The V gene end was trimmed by 4 bases and the J gene end by 9 bases; junction bases not matched to a gene: 3. The CDR3 here is CASSWRDRGSPLHF. The CDR3 DNA sequence: TGTGCCAGCAGTTGGAGGGACAGGGGTTCACCCCTCCACTTT.

V gene TRBV29-1 combines with J gene TRBJ2-1; 12 bases are shared with TRBD2. CDR1 is SQVTM, CDR2 ANQGSEA, per germline. V gave up 7 bases and J gave up 7 bases; unmatched junction bases: 5. This CDR3 has 13 amino acids. The CDR3 protein is CSGRLAGENEQFF. The CDR3 DNA reads TGCAGCGGTCGACTAGCGGGAGAGAATGAGCAGTTCTTC.

This chain joins TRBV5-4 and TRBJ2-2, with 9 bases fitting TRBD2. CDR3 length equals 15 residues. Unmatched junction bases numbered 8, after V lost 3 bases and J lost 8 bases. Germline V gene data show CDR1 as SGHNT and CDR2 as YYREEE (reference sequence). The CDR3 sequence is CASSSPGLANGELFF. CDR3 sequence (DNA): TGTGCCAGCAGCTCTCCGGGACTAGCAAATGGGGAGCTGTTTTTT.

The chain employs TRBV5-6 and TRBJ2-5, with D maybe TRBD2 (5 bases). The assigned J gene may be wrong: the sequence end matches TRBJ2-7 better. This CDR3 has 15 amino acids. Germline V gene lookup returns CDR1 SGHDT and CDR2 YYEEEE. This CDR3 reads CASSLVGGSGHEQYF. In DNA form, the CDR3 reads TGTGCCAGCAGCTTGGTTGGAGGATCCGGTCACGAGCAGTACTTC.